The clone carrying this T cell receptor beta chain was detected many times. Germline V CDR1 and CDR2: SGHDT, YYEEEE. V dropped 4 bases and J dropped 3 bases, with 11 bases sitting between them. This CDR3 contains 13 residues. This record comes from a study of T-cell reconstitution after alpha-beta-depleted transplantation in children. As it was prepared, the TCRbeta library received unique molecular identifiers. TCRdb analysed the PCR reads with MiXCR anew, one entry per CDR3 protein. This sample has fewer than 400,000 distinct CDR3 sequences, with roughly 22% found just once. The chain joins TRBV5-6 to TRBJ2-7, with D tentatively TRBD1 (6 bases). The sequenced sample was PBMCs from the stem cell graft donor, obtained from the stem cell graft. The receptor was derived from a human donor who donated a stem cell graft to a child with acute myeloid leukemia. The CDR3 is CASSRDTYYEQYF. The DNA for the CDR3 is TGTGCCAGCAGCCGGGACACATACTACGAGCAGTACTTC.